The 10 T cell receptor beta chains presented below share a single source sample, sequenced in a study of cytomegalovirus exposure and HLA in healthy donors. PCR used 60 Vbeta primers and 13 Jbeta primers. Profiling relied on immunoSEQ multiplex PCR, and the TCRdb table lists in-frame clones only, not all of them. The sample lists approximately 95,000 clones; about four fifths were seen once. Material for sequencing was PBMCs. Receptor source: a woman in her 70s in good health and CMV-seropositive.

This chain joins TRBV30 and TRBJ1-1; TRBD1 aligns across 7 bases. The CDR3 spans 15 residues. CDR1 and CDR2 from the germline V gene are GTSNPN and SVGIG (reference sequence). V trimming: 2 bases; J trimming: 3 bases; junction bases outside the gene matches: 9. The CDR3 region has the DNA TGTGCCTGGAGTCTCCTCGACAGGGACTACACTGAAGCTTTCTTT. Its translation: CAWSLLDRDYTEAFF.

The rearrangement joins TRBV28 to TRBJ1-5; D unresolved. In germline, CDR1 is MDHEN, CDR2 SYDVKM. The CDR3 has 17 residues. V was shortened by 7 bases and J by 2 bases, with 21 bases between the two germline ends. In DNA, the CDR3 is TGTGCCAGCACCTTTCGCGGAGTTCTCGTCGGCAATCAGCCCCAGCATTTT. It encodes CASTFRGVLVGNQPQHF. The full variable domain, rest sourced from reference TRBV28 and TRBJ1-5, is DVKVTQSSRYLVKRTGEKVFLECVQDMDHENMFWYRQDPGLGLRLIYFSYDVKMKEKGDIPEGYSVSREKKERFSLILESASTNQTSMYLCASTFRGVLVGNQPQHFGDGTRLSIL.

The chain links TRBV6-1 to TRBJ1-6; 10 bases match TRBD1. The CDR3 extends over 16 amino acids. J was trimmed by 5 bases and V by 4 bases; bases with no gene match: 5. Germline lookup yields CDR1 MNHNS and CDR2 SASEGT. CDR3 DNA sequence: TGTGCCAGCAGTGGCCGGGACAGGGGAGATAATTCACCCCTCCACTTT. Amino acids: CASSGRDRGDNSPLHF.

This clone was seen once. This chain uses TRBV7-9 with TRBJ2-7, with a possible D match to TRBD2 (6 bases). The CDR3 extends over 12 amino acids. The V end lost 5 bases, the J end lost 3 bases, and 8 bases lay between the germline ends. Germline V gives CDR1 SEHNR, CDR2 FQNEAQ (reference sequence). Here the CDR3 reads CASSPGDYEQYF. CDR3 sequence (DNA): TGTGCCAGCAGCCCGGGGGACTACGAGCAGTACTTC.

CDR3 bases: TGTGCCAGCAGTCCCGGACATCTCTACGAGCAGTACTTC. Its protein is CASSPGHLYEQYF. This chain uses TRBV28 with TRBJ2-7; TRBD1 might be the D (5 bases). The germline gives CDR1 MDHEN, CDR2 SYDVKM. The CDR3 sequence is 13 residues long. V lost 5 bases to trimming and J lost 3 bases, with 11 bases between them.

This sequence joins TRBV6-5 and TRBJ1-2, with D possibly TRBD1 on 5 matching bases. Germline lookup yields CDR1 MNHEY and CDR2 SVGAGI. Trimming shortened V by 3 bases and J by 2 bases, and 7 bases separated the two germline ends. The CDR3 consists of 13 residues. The CDR3 reads CASSYTGNYGYTF. As DNA, the CDR3 is TGTGCCAGCAGTTATACAGGCAACTATGGCTACACCTTC.

This clone was counted only a few times. The chain employs TRBV6-6 and TRBJ2-5, with 11 positions matching TRBD1. The CDR3 runs 14 residues. V dropped 5 bases and J dropped 5; count of bases not matched to a gene: 4. Germline CDR1 is MNHNY and CDR2 is SVGAGI (reference sequence). This chain's CDR3 is CASSPGQGGETQYF. In DNA form, the CDR3 reads TGTGCCAGCAGTCCGGGACAGGGGGGGGAGACCCAGTACTTC.

This clone was observed a few times. The V and J genes are TRBV5-5 and TRBJ1-5; 9 bases map to TRBD1. CDR3 size: 16 residues. CDR1 is SGHKS and CDR2 is YYEKEE in the germline V gene (reference sequence). V lost 3 bases, J lost 0 bases, and 4 bases stayed unmatched. The CDR3 region is CASSSDRGGSNQPQHF. CDR3 DNA: TGTGCCAGCAGCTCGGACAGGGGTGGTAGCAATCAGCCCCAGCATTTT.

The chain recombines TRBV5-1 with TRBJ1-2; 10 bases fit TRBD1. This CDR3 comprises 15 residues. Germline CDR1 is SGHRS and CDR2 is YFSETQ. The V segment lost 4 bases and the J segment 3 bases; nucleotides outside the gene matches: 6. The DNA of the CDR3 is TGCGCCAGCAGCCCCGCGACAGGGGGCTACTATGGCTACACCTTC. Translation: CASSPATGGYYGYTF.

The gene calls are TRBV5-1 and TRBJ2-5, with 11 nucleotides matching TRBD2. The CDR3 is 15 residues long. CDR1 is SGHRS, CDR2 YFSETQ, per germline. V shed 7 bases, J shed 1 base, and the junction held 6 bases outside the gene matches. The CDR3 DNA is TGCGCCAGCCTTCGGACTAGCGGGTCCCAAGAGACCCAGTACTTC. Amino acids: CASLRTSGSQETQYF.